This TCR beta chain was profiled in a study of OX40 agonist ivuxolimab in advanced cancers. Using immunoSEQ multiplex PCR, the repertoire was profiled, and TCRdb retains in-frame clones only, with some absent. This sample has fewer than 75,000 clones; 91% occur once, and the top ten carry about 2.4%. This clone was observed a single time. V lost 3 bases and J lost 3; bases outside the gene matches: 3. CDR3 length equals 16 residues. Germline values: CDR1 SGHTA, CDR2 FQGNSA. The sequence was collected from an adult with an advanced solid tumor such as melanoma, head and neck, liver or kidney cancer. The sequencing used CD4+ or CD8+ T cells sorted from blood, collected in a trial of the OX40 agonist ivuxolimab. The rearrangement uses TRBV7-2 and TRBJ2-5, with 14 nucleotides matching TRBD2. The CDR3 bases are TGTGCCAGCAGCTTCCGGACTAGCGGGGGGAAAGAGACCCAGTACTTC. Residues: CASSFRTSGGKETQYF.